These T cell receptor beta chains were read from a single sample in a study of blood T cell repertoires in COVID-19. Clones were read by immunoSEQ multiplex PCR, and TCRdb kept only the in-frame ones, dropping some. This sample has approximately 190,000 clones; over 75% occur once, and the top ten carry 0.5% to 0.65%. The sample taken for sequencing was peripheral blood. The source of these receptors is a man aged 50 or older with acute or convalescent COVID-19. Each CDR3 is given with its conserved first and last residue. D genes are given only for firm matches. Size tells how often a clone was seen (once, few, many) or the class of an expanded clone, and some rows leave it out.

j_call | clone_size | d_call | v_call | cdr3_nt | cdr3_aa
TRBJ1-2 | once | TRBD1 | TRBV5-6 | TGTGCCAGCAGTTACAGGGACAGGGTAGGAGATGGCTACACCTTC | CASSYRDRVGDGYTF
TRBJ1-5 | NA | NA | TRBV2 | TGTGCCACCAACCAGGGGAATAGCAATCAGCCCCAGCATTTT | CATNQGNSNQPQHF
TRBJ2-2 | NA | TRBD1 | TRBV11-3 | TGTGCCAGCAGCTCAGGAAACAGGGGACGTTCCACCGGGGAGCTGTTTTTT | CASSSGNRGRSTGELFF
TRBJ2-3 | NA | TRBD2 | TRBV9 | TGTGCCAGCAGCGTACTAGCGGGAGGTACAGATACGCAGTATTTT | CASSVLAGGTDTQYF
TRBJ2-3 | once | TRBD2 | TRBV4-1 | TGCGCCAGCAGCCATCGAATGGGAGCTAGCGGGGAACTACCATGGGATACGCAGTATTTT | CASSHRMGASGELPWDTQYF
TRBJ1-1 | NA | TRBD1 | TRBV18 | TGTGCCAGCTCACCCCAGGGGGCGGGAGACACTGAAGCTTTCTTT | CASSPQGAGDTEAFF
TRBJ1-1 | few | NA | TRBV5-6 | TGTGCCAGCAGCCTGGGGGCGCTGAACACTGAAGCTTTCTTT | CASSLGALNTEAFF
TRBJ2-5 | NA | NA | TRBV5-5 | TGTGCCAGCAGCTCCCTCAGGGGCGAGACCCAGTACTTC | CASSSLRGETQYF
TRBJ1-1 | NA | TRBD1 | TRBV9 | TGTGCCAGCACCTCACAGGGGGCGACTGAAGCTTTCTTT | CASTSQGATEAFF
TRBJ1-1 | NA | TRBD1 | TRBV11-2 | TGTGCCAGCAGCTTAAGACCCGGGACAGGGAACACTGAAGCTTTCTTT | CASSLRPGTGNTEAFF
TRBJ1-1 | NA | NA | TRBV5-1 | TGCGCCAGCAGCTTGGCGACAGGTACTGAAGCTTTCTTT | CASSLATGTEAFF
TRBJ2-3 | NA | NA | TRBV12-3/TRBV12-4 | TGTGCCAGCAGGTCAGGGTCAGATACGCAGTATTTT | CASRSGSDTQYF
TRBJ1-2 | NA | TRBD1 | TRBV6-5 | TGTGCCAGCAGTCGACAGGGAGACTATGGCTACACCTTC | CASSRQGDYGYTF
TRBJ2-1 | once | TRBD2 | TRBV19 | TGTGCCAGCCGGGCGGGGGGATACCCCAACAATGAGCAGTTCTTC | CASRAGGYPNNEQFF
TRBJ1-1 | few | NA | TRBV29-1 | TGCAGCGTTGTTCGGGAAGGCACTGAAGCTTTCTTT | CSVVREGTEAFF
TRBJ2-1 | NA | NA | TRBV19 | TGTGCCAGTAGTATAGTCGTCTACAATGAGCAGTTCTTC | CASSIVVYNEQFF
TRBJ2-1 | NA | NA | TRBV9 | TGTGCCAGCAGCGGGACAGAGAAGAGGGCCCGCTCGAATGAGCAGTTCTTC | CASSGTEKRARSNEQFF
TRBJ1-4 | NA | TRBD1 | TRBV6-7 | TGTGCCAGCAGACAGGGGGCGACTAATGAAAAACTGTTTTTT | CASRQGATNEKLFF
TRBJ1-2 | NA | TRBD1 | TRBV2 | TGTGCCAGCAGTTCCGACAGACAGGGAGGTTATGGCTACACCTTC | CASSSDRQGGYGYTF
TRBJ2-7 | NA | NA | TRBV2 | TGTGCCAGCGGACTTAGGGCGGGAACCTACGAGCAGTACTTC | CASGLRAGTYEQYF
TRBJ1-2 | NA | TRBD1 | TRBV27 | TGTGCCAGCAGTGTCACAGGGGCGCCTGGCTACACCTTC | CASSVTGAPGYTF
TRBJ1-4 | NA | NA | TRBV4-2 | TGTGCCAGCAGCCAAGAACAGGGCATGACTAATGAAAAACTGTTTTTT | CASSQEQGMTNEKLFF
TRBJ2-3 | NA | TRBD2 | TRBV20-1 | TGCAGTGCTAGTGAGACTAGCGGGAGAACAGATACGCAGTATTTT | CSASETSGRTDTQYF
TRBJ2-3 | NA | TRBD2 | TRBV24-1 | TGTGCCACCCAGGATAGCGGGGGGGCAGCCGATACGCAGTATTTT | CATQDSGGAADTQYF
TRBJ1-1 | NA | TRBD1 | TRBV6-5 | TGTGCCAGCAGTTACACACGGACAGGCAACACTGAAGCTTTCTTT | CASSYTRTGNTEAFF
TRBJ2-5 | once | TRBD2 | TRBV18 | TGTGCCAGCTCGCCGACTAGCGAGCAAGAGACCCAGTACTTC | CASSPTSEQETQYF
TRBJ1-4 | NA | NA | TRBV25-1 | TGTGCCAGCAGTGTTTCCGGGGGGTTAACTAATGAAAAACTGTTTTTT | CASSVSGGLTNEKLFF
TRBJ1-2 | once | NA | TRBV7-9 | TGTGCCAGCAGGAAACAGGGTTTTGACTATGGCTACACCTTC | CASRKQGFDYGYTF
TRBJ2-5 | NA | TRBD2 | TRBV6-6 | TGTGCCAGCAGTTTGGGGGGGGGCCAAGAGACCCAGTACTTC | CASSLGGGQETQYF
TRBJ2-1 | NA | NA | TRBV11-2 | TGTGCCAGCAGCCAAACAGAGCTCAATGAGCAGTTCTTC | CASSQTELNEQFF
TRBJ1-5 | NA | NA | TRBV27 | TGTGCCAGCAGTAGCCAATCTAGCAATCAGCCCCAGCATTTT | CASSSQSSNQPQHF
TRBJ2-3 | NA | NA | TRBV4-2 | TGTGCCAGCAGCCAAGATATATCAGATACGCAGTATTTT | CASSQDISDTQYF
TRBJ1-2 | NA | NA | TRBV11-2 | TGTGCCAGCAGCCCACGGGAGGGGAGCAATGGCTACACCTTC | CASSPREGSNGYTF
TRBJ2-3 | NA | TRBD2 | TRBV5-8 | TGTGCCAGCAGCCTACTAGCGGGAGTCTTCAGCACAGATACGCAGTATTTT | CASSLLAGVFSTDTQYF
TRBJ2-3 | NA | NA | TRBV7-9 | TGTGCCAGCAGCTTTAGCTTTAGCACAGATACGCAGTATTTT | CASSFSFSTDTQYF
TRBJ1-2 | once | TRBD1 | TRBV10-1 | TGCGCCAGTCTAAGACAGGGCAAGAAGGGCTACACCTTC | CASLRQGKKGYTF
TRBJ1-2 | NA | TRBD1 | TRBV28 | TGTGCCAGCAGTTTTGAGGGGGCACTAAGGGGTGGCTACACCTTC | CASSFEGALRGGYTF
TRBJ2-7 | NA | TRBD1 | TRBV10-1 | TGCGCCAGCAGTGACTCCGGGACAGGGGGCTTGGGCCAGCAGTACTTC | CASSDSGTGGLGQQYF
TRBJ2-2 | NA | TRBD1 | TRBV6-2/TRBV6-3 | TGTGCCAGCAGCCCGCCCGGACAGGGGATTAACGCGAACACCGGGGAGCTGTTTTTT | CASSPPGQGINANTGELFF
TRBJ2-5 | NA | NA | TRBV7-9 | TGTGCCAGCAGCTTAGCGGGAGTTGAGACCCAGTACTTC | CASSLAGVETQYF
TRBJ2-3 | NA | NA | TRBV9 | TGTGCCAGCAGCAGAGGATTTGCGGCAGATACGCAGTATTTT | CASSRGFAADTQYF
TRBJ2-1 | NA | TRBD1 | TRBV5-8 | TGTGCCAGCAGGAAAACAGGGGTTGGAGAGCAGTTCTTC | CASRKTGVGEQFF
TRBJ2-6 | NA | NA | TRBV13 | TGTGCCAGCCACACGACAGGTAGCTCTGGGGCCAACGTCCTGACTTTC | CASHTTGSSGANVLTF
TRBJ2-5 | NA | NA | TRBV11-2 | TGTGCCAGCAGCCCCAACATCCAAGAGACCCAGTACTTC | CASSPNIQETQYF
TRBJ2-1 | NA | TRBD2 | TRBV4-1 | TGCGCCAGCAGCCAATTCGAGCGGGGGGGGAGCGAGCAGTTCTTC | CASSQFERGGSEQFF